This is a list of T cell receptor beta chains from one sample in a study of T-cell memory formation after mild COVID-19. TCRdb reanalysed the 5' RACE reads using MiXCR and keeps one entry per CDR3 protein. The repertoire has approximately 580,000 distinct CDR3 sequences, about 20% of them found once; the top ten carry around 12%. The sample taken for sequencing was PBMCs or a T cell subset sorted from them (not recorded which). The receptor source for this set is an adult woman who had mild COVID-19 (a few samples of this study predate the infection). Cell type and time point are not known. Both conserved end residues are part of each CDR3. A D gene is named only where the DNA matches it firmly. Size tells how often a clone was seen (once, few, many) or the class of an expanded clone, and some rows leave it out.

NA,TRBV19,TRBD1,TRBJ1-3,TGTGCCAGTAGTATAGCCTCGACAGGGACTGGAAACACCATATATTTT,CASSIASTGTGNTIYF
few,TRBV5-1,TRBD2,TRBJ2-2,TGCGCCAGCAGCTTGGTTAGCGGGGGGCCGGCCACCGGGGAGCTGTTTTTT,CASSLVSGGPATGELFF
NA,TRBV6-2/TRBV6-3,NA,TRBJ2-1,TGTGCCAGCAAGAACGGGAGCTCCAATGAGCAGTTCTTC,CASKNGSSNEQFF
many,TRBV25-1,TRBD2,TRBJ2-5,TGTGCCAGCAGTGAATCGGAGGGCGGGGGGGCGGAGACCCAGTACTTC,CASSESEGGGAETQYF
NA,TRBV7-8,NA,TRBJ1-4,TGTGCCAGCAGCTTAGTAGAGACTAATGAAAAACTGTTTTTT,CASSLVETNEKLFF
many,TRBV5-1,NA,TRBJ2-2,TGCGCCAGCAGCCCAGGGACTCGGAACACCGGGGAGCTGTTTTTT,CASSPGTRNTGELFF
many,TRBV7-8,NA,TRBJ2-3,TGTGCCAGCAGCTTAGGACGACGGGATACGCAGTATTTT,CASSLGRRDTQYF
NA,TRBV5-1,TRBD2,TRBJ2-3,TGCGCCAGCAGCTTGGACGTGAGCGGGAGTTTAGATACGCAGTATTTT,CASSLDVSGSLDTQYF
NA,TRBV4-1,NA,TRBJ1-6,TGCGCCAGCAGTCACAACCACGGTCCGGTAAAGAAGGTATATAATTCACCCCTCCACTTT,CASSHNHGPVKKVYNSPLHF
NA,TRBV27,NA,TRBJ1-2,TGTGCCAGCAGTCCCCGTTTCGGGGGGACGCCTTATGGCTACACCTTC,CASSPRFGGTPYGYTF
NA,TRBV24-1,NA,TRBJ1-2,TGTGCCACCAGTGATGCAGGGGTTATGGGCTACACCTTC,CATSDAGVMGYTF